Following are 16 T cell receptor delta chains from one sample sequenced in a study of γδ T cells in repeated Plasmodium falciparum infection. TCRdb reprocessed the multiplex PCR reads through CATT. The table records under 60,000 delta-chain clones, about 1.5% of them present only once. Gammadelta T cells were flow-sorted from PBMC into Vgamma9/Vdelta2+ and Vdelta2-negative populations for bulk analysis. Material for sequencing was gamma-delta T cells from blood. Every receptor here comes from a pool of human donors (malaria-infected and uninfected, not separated).

This clone was counted many times. This sequence joins TRDV3 and TRDJ1; D may be TRDD2 (5 bases). Trimming shortened V by 3 bases and J by 4 bases, and 18 bases separated the two germline ends. The CDR3 runs to 14 residues. Germline CDR1 reads TVYSNPD; CDR2 reads GDNSRS (reference sequence). CDR3 loop: CAFTSDLRDDKLIF. In DNA form, the CDR3 reads TGTGCCTTCACCTCAGACCTACGGGACGATAAACTCATCTTT. The full variable domain, its missing parts supplied by reference TRDV3 and TRDJ1, is CDKVTQSSPDQTVASGSEVVLLCTYDTVYSNPDLFWYRIRPDYSFQFVFYGDNSRSEGADFTQGRFSVKHILTQKAFHLVISPVRTEDSATYYCAFTSDLRDDKLIFGKGTRVTVEP.

This clone turned up a few times. TCRdb's entry gives the protein of a much larger clone, which mismatches this DNA's translation at residue 16, likely from a read error; the protein reported here is translated from the DNA. The chain joins TRDV2 to TRDJ1, with 8 bases matching TRDD3. This CDR3 is 17 amino acids long. CDR1 and CDR2 (germline): GEAIGNYY, EKD. CDR3 in amino acids: CACDTVSGIRNTDKLTF. CDR3 nucleotides: TGTGCCTGTGACACCGTCTCCGGGATACGAAACACCGATAAACTCACCTTT.

This clone has more than one count but fewer than ten. The protein given by TCRdb reflects a much larger clone and differs at residue 15 from this DNA's translation, likely from a read error; the protein shown is the DNA's translation. The V call is TRDV1, the J call TRDJ1, with 8 positions matching TRDD3. The CDR3 extends over 17 amino acids. CDR1 and CDR2 from the germline V gene are TSWWSYY and QGS. CDR3 region: CALGEGAGIPDTDKHIF. The CDR3 nucleotides are TGTGCTCTTGGGGAGGGCGCGGGGATACCGGACACCGATAAACACATCTTT.

This clone was found a few times. TCRdb attributes to this sequence the protein of a much larger clone, which differs from the DNA translation at residues 12 and 13; a read error is likely, and the protein displayed is translated from the DNA. V gene TRDV1 combines with J gene TRDJ2; D may be TRDD3 (6 bases). Germline assignment: CDR1 TSWWSYY and CDR2 QGS. V dropped 5 bases and J dropped 11 bases, with 27 bases sitting between them. The CDR3 is 17 residues long. The CDR3 here is CALGPGLGPSRGDQLFF. CDR3 coding DNA: TGTGCTCTTGGGCCTGGGCTGGGGCCCAGTAGGGGGGACCAACTCTTCTTT.

Comments on this clone: A far larger clone is just one base off, so this is likely a read error. This specimen includes other DNA sequences encoding the same CDR3. V and J are TRDV1 and TRDJ1; 11 bases map to TRDD3. The J gene was not available in TCRdb and was assigned here by matching the DNA to germline segments. Germline values: CDR1 TSWWSYY, CDR2 QGS. This CDR3 spans 28 amino acids. The CDR3 DNA sequence: TGTGCTCTTGGGGGCCCCTACAGGACCCTACATTCCTTATTACTGGGGGATATTTCTTTTGGCTACACCGACAAACTCATCTTT. It codes for CALGGPYRTLHSLLLGDISFGYTDKLIF.

This clone showed up just a few times. A read error likely explains why the TCRdb protein, taken from a much larger clone, differs from this DNA's translation at residue 6; the protein shown is translated from the DNA. V and J are TRDV1 and TRDJ1; 13 bases match TRDD3. CDR1 is TSWWSYY and CDR2 is QGS in the germline V gene. V dropped 2 bases and J dropped 3; count of bases not matched to a gene: 15. The CDR3 spans 20 residues. DNA of the CDR3: TGTGCTCTTGGGGAAATCACCCTTTTGTACTGGGGGATACGCCCCGATAAACTCATCTTT. Protein product: CALGEITLLYWGIRPDKLIF.

As regards this clone: A far larger clone is a single base away, which makes a read error likely. Other DNA sequences in the sample encode the same CDR3. CDR3 loop: CACDTVPGDTRSVTDKLIF. In DNA, the CDR3 is TGTGCCTGTGACACCGTGCCGGGGGATACTCGTTCGGTTACCGATAAACTCATCTTT. The chain is built from TRDV2 and TRDJ1, with 9 bases that match TRDD3. Because TCRdb records no J gene, it was assigned here through a match of the DNA to germline. Germline CDR1 GEAIGNYY, CDR2 EKD. The V and J ends lost 0 bases and 2 bases, in that order; junction bases with no gene match: 15. CDR3 size: 19 residues.

The table lists this clone with many counts. The gene calls are TRDV2 and TRDJ1; possibly TRDD3 for D (5 bases). TCRdb gives no J gene; it was assigned here by matching the DNA to germline. Germline lookup yields CDR1 GEAIGNYY and CDR2 EKD. V shed 0 bases and J shed 3 bases, with 22 bases lying between them. The CDR3 consists of 18 residues. CDR3 in amino acids: CACDTLGPDDPSADKLIF. The CDR3 DNA is TGTGCCTGTGACACCCTGGGACCCGATGACCCGAGCGCCGATAAACTCATCTTT.

About this clone: This likely came from a read error, as a far larger clone is one base away. This specimen includes other DNA sequences encoding the same CDR3. The J gene is TRDJ1, the V gene TRDV2; no reliable D call. Matching the DNA to germline supplied the J gene, which TCRdb does not give. V dropped 2 bases and J dropped 0 bases, with 30 bases sitting between them. Per the germline V gene, CDR1 is GEAIGNYY and CDR2 is EKD. CDR3 length: 21 residues. CDR3 bases: TGTGCCTGTGACATTCTTAAGGTGGGAACGTCCTCGAACGGGTACACCGATAAACTCATCTTT. Protein product: CACDILKVGTSSNGYTDKLIF.

Remarks on this clone: TCRdb assigns this DNA the protein of a much larger clone, which departs from its translation at residue 6; this likely reflects a read error, and the protein shown comes from translating the DNA. The V call is TRDV1, the J call TRDJ1, with TRDD3 as a possible D gene (5 bases). TCRdb offers no J gene call, so here the DNA was matched to germline to obtain one. Deletions cut 1 base from V and 7 bases from J, with 13 bases between. CDR3 size: 14 residues. Germline loops: CDR1 TSWWSYY, CDR2 QGS. In DNA form, the CDR3 reads TGTGCTCTTGGGGAACCTCCGATACCGGGTAAACTCATCTTT. Protein sequence: CALGEPPIPGKLIF.

This clone was seen a few times. This DNA translates differently at residue 14 from the TCRdb protein, which is that of a much larger clone; a read error is likely, and the protein shown is the DNA's own translation. The J gene is TRDJ1, the V gene TRDV1; tentative D call: TRDD2 (6 bases). CDR3 size: 19 residues. The V gene's germline CDR1 is TSWWSYY and CDR2 QGS. The CDR3 loop reads CALGDFTSFFWPTADKLIF. The CDR3 region has the DNA TGTGCTCTTGGGGATTTTACTTCCTTCTTCTGGCCTACGGCCGATAAGCTCATCTTT.

Concerning this clone itself: TCRdb's entry gives the protein of a much larger clone, which mismatches this DNA's translation at residue 3, likely from a read error; the protein reported here is translated from the DNA. This chain joins TRDV1 and TRDJ1; 7 bases are shared with TRDD3. Matching the DNA to germline supplied the J gene, which TCRdb does not give. CDR3 size: 21 residues. Germline V gene data show CDR1 as TSWWSYY and CDR2 as QGS. The junction had 29 bases not matched to a gene; V was cut back by 10 bases and J by 0 bases. In DNA form, the CDR3 reads TGTGCTCCTGGTGAACTGAAAGTTCCGTCCACCTGGGGGGAATACACCGATAAACTCATCTTT. This translates into CAPGELKVPSTWGEYTDKLIF.

Remarks on this clone: The protein in TCRdb stems from a much larger clone and differs at residue 4 from this DNA's translation, likely a read error; here the protein is translated from the DNA. CDR3 sequence: CALVELGDRNWGTAYTDKLIF. The CDR3, as DNA: TGTGCTCTTGTGGAACTAGGAGACAGAAACTGGGGGACTGCGTACACCGATAAACTCATCTTT. The chain is built from TRDV1 and TRDJ1, with TRDD3 identical over 9 bases. Assignment of the J gene here rests on matching the DNA to germline, because TCRdb gives none. The CDR3 extends over 21 amino acids. Germline lookup yields CDR1 TSWWSYY and CDR2 QGS.

A few counts support this clone. A read error likely explains why the TCRdb protein, taken from a much larger clone, differs from this DNA's translation at residue 10; the protein shown is translated from the DNA. This sequence joins TRDV2 and TRDJ1; no firm D call. The J gene, missing from TCRdb, was assigned here through DNA to germline matching. The V end lost 3 bases, the J end lost 1 base, and 17 bases lay between the germline ends. The CDR3 is 16 amino acids. Germline-derived CDR1 and CDR2 are GEAIGNYY and EKD. The CDR3 reads CACDALYTLSTDKLIF. The CDR3 coding sequence is TGTGCCTGTGACGCTCTATATACCTTGTCCACCGATAAACTCATCTTT.

About this clone itself: For this DNA, TCRdb reports the protein of a much larger clone, which diverges at residue 7, most likely from a read error; the protein presented here is translated directly from the DNA. V usage is TRAV38-2/DV8 and J usage is TRDJ1; D possibly corresponds to TRDD3 (5 bases). Matching the DNA to germline supplied the J gene, which TCRdb does not give. Germline loops: CDR1 TSESDYY, CDR2 QEAYKQQN. The CDR3 consists of 22 residues. Trimming left V 0 bases short and J 0 bases short, with 30 bases between. The chain's CDR3 is CAYRSVPPRCWLGTSYTDKLIF. CDR3 coding DNA: TGTGCTTATAGGAGCGTACCTCCTCGGTGTTGGTTGGGGACCTCGTACACCGATAAACTCATCTTT.

Worth noting for this clone: A read error is the likely source, as a far larger clone sits one nucleotide away. The sample holds other DNA sequences that translate to the same CDR3. This rearrangement joins TRDV1 to TRDJ3, with TRDD3 identical over 13 bases. TCRdb carries no J gene annotation; the J gene was assigned here by matching the DNA with germline. The germline V gene encodes CDR1 TSWWSYY and CDR2 QGS. The CDR3 loop spans 26 amino acids. This chain's CDR3 is CALGEQGGSTGGYEVFSSWDTRQMFF. Written as DNA, the CDR3 is TGTGCTCTTGGTGAACAGGGGGGGAGTACTGGGGGATACGAAGTATTTTCCTCCTGGGACACCCGACAGATGTTTTTC.